Listed below are T cell receptor beta chains from one sample, sequenced in a study of shared clonotypes between healthy human individuals. Measured with immunoSEQ multiplex PCR; TCRdb has only the in-frame clones, and not every one. This sample has roughly 850,000 clones, with 96% found just once. What was sequenced was naive CD8+ T cells sorted from blood. The receptors were gathered from a man aged 25 to 40 in good health. CDR3s include the opening cysteine and the closing phenylalanine or tryptophan. Fields, in order: CDR3 length, D gene, V gene, clone size, J gene, CDR3 DNA, CDR3 protein. D genes are given only for firm matches. Expanded clones get a size class; other rows say once, few or many, or leave the size out.

>15|TRBD2|TRBV7-8|-|TRBJ2-1
TGTGCCAGCAGCTCCTTAGCGGGAGAGTACAATGAGCAGTTCTTC
CASSSLAGEYNEQFF
>15|TRBD2|TRBV5-8|few|TRBJ2-5
TGTGCCAGCAGCTTGGTACTAGCGGAGGGGAAGACCCAGTACTTC
CASSLVLAEGKTQYF
>15|TRBD1|TRBV7-9|-|TRBJ2-1
TGTGCCAGCAGCTCTCGGGACAGCTCCTACAATGAGCAGTTCTTC
CASSSRDSSYNEQFF
>13|-|TRBV27|-|TRBJ1-2
TGTGCCAGCACCTTCGCTTTAGGCTATGGCTACACCTTC
CASTFALGYGYTF
>15|-|TRBV15|-|TRBJ1-1
TGTGCCACCAGCAGAGAGAGGACGGAGAACACTGAAGCTTTCTTT
CATSRERTENTEAFF
>16|TRBD2|TRBV27|-|TRBJ2-7
TGTGCCAGCAGACCCCTTAGCTATGGGGGGGGAGGCGAGCAGTACTTC
CASRPLSYGGGGEQYF
>17|TRBD2|TRBV7-2|-|TRBJ2-7
TGTGCCAGCAGCTTACCTTCGGGTCCGAAGCGGGGATACGAGCAGTACTTC
CASSLPSGPKRGYEQYF
>13|-|TRBV5-1|-|TRBJ2-1
TGCGCCAGCAGCTTGGGGAGGACCAATGAGCAGTTCTTC
CASSLGRTNEQFF
>17|-|TRBV11-2|-|TRBJ2-3
TGTGCCAGCAGTATCGACAGCTTGAGACCCCGCACAGATACGCAGTATTTT
CASSIDSLRPRTDTQYF
>15|-|TRBV11-2|-|TRBJ2-7
TGTGCCAGCAGGGGGTTTGGCGGATCTTCCTACGAGCAGTACTTC
CASRGFGGSSYEQYF
>13|-|TRBV27|-|TRBJ2-2
TGTGCCAGCAGTTTGGCGGCGACCGGGGAGCTGTTTTTT
CASSLAATGELFF
>13|-|TRBV2|-|TRBJ2-2
TGTGCCAGCAGTCGGAGGGGGCGCGGGGAGCTGTTTTTT
CASSRRGRGELFF
>16|-|TRBV7-6|-|TRBJ2-3
TGTGCCAGCAGCTTAGGGCGGGGAGGTGGTTTGGATACGCAGTATTTT
CASSLGRGGGLDTQYF
>15|-|TRBV6-4|once|TRBJ2-1
TGTGCCAGCAGTGAATGGGGGAGCTCCTACAATGAGCAGTTCTTC
CASSEWGSSYNEQFF
>14|-|TRBV6-1|-|TRBJ2-5
TGTGCCACCATCGCATGGGCCTTCCAAGAGACCCAGTACTTC
CATIAWAFQETQYF
>16|TRBD2|TRBV18|once|TRBJ2-5
TGTGCCAGCTCTCCGGGGCTAGCGGGACCAGGGGAGACCCAGTACTTC
CASSPGLAGPGETQYF
>16|-|TRBV6-1|-|TRBJ2-7
TGTGCCAGCAGTGAAGAAATACTAGCTGATACCTACGAGCAGTACTTC
CASSEEILADTYEQYF
>17|TRBD2|TRBV7-9|-|TRBJ2-1
TGTGCCAGCAGCCCCCCCCCTAGCGGGAGGGAATACAATGAGCAGTTCTTC
CASSPPPSGREYNEQFF
>13|-|TRBV12-5|-|TRBJ2-1
TGTGCTAGTGGACCTGGCGGCTACAATGAGCAGTTCTTC
CASGPGGYNEQFF
>15|TRBD2|TRBV4-1|-|TRBJ2-7
TGCGCCAGCAGCCAAGGTAGCGGGAGTAGTAGGGTGCAGTACTTC
CASSQGSGSSRVQYF
>16|TRBD2|TRBV7-6|once|TRBJ2-1
TGTGCCAGCAGCTTTGAGGGACTAGCGGGATACAATGAGCAGTTCTTC
CASSFEGLAGYNEQFF
>14|-|TRBV6-5|-|TRBJ2-1
TGTGCCAGCAGTTACTCGAGCCGGGCCAATGAGCAGTTCTTC
CASSYSSRANEQFF